The following is a TCR beta chain sequence with its context. The antigen is unknown. This CDR3 is also generated by other DNA sequences in the sample. Generated by immunoSEQ multiplex PCR, the TCRdb table keeps only in-frame clones and is missing some. The sample yields over 65,000 clones, around 80% seen once. The entry originates in a study of memory CD4+ T cells and cytomegalovirus serostatus. Study-wide points: CD4+ memory repertoires contained about 40% of the 164 reported CMV TCRbeta sequences.

Single viable CD3+CD4+CD8-CD45RO+ cells were sorted as the memory CD4+ T cells. The TCR sequence derives from an adult in good health and CMV-seronegative. Material: memory CD4+ T cells from blood.

As DNA, the CDR3 is TGCAGTGCTAGGCAAGAGACCCAGTACTTC. It codes for CSARQETQYF. The chain carries TRBV20-1 and TRBJ2-5; the D is unclear. Germline lookup yields CDR1 DFQATT and CDR2 SNEGSKA (reference sequence). The CDR3 runs 10 residues. V gave up 3 bases and J gave up 2 bases, with 1 base separating them.